A single sample gave rise to the 30 T cell receptor beta chains below, sequenced in a study of T-cell reconstitution after alpha-beta-depleted transplantation in children. Using unique molecular identifiers, the investigators prepared the TCRbeta library. MiXCR, applied by TCRdb to the PCR reads, yields one record per CDR3 protein. The top ten clones hold 28% of a sample with approximately 1,000,000 distinct CDR3 sequences, around 30% of them seen once. Material: PBMCs, mostly from graft donor cells, obtained 360 days after TCRalphabeta/CD19-depleted stem cell transplant. All receptors come from a boy in the first two years of life who had a stem cell transplant for SCID, so the T cells may come from the graft donor.

This clonotype was detected ten times or more. The chain links TRBV6-2 or TRBV6-3 to TRBJ1-2; weak D call: TRBD1 (6 bases). CDR1 is MNHEY, CDR2 SVGEGT, per germline. CDR3 length: 14 amino acids. Trimming took off 8 bases at V and 4 bases at J, with 17 bases between the two ends. The CDR3 region has the DNA TGTGCCAGCCGTATACCGGGACAAGGCTATGGCTACACCTTC. The encoded protein is CASRIPGQGYGYTF.

The J gene is TRBJ2-3, the V gene TRBV20-1; no firm D call. The CDR3 is 11 residues long. With 5 bases removed from V and 6 bases from J, the gap between germline ends came to 9 bases. Germline values: CDR1 DFQATT, CDR2 SNEGSKA (reference sequence). CDR3 in amino acids: CSASDADTQYF. CDR3 nucleotide sequence: TGCAGTGCTTCAGATGCGGATACGCAGTATTTT.

The J gene is TRBJ2-7, the V gene TRBV9; 9 bases align to TRBD1. V lost 3 bases to trimming and J lost 4 bases; unmatched junction nucleotides: 5. This CDR3 has 14 residues. Germline CDR1 and CDR2: SGDLS and YYNGEE. CDR3 region: CASSGAGTGYEQYF. For the CDR3, the DNA is TGTGCCAGCAGCGGGGCCGGGACAGGGTACGAGCAGTACTTC.

This chain connects TRBV5-1 to TRBJ2-3, with 9 bases aligning to TRBD1. The CDR3 loop spans 15 amino acids. The junction had 4 bases not matched to a gene; V was cut back by 3 bases and J by 2 bases. Germline V gene data show CDR1 as SGHRS and CDR2 as YFSETQ. CDR3 protein: CASSWTGDTTDTQYF. CDR3 bases: TGCGCCAGCAGCTGGACAGGGGATACCACAGATACGCAGTATTTT. The full variable domain, in which reference TRBV5-1 and TRBJ2-3 provide the parts outside the CDR3, is KAGVTQTPRYLIKTRGQQVTLSCSPISGHRSVSWYQQTPGQGLQFLFEYFSETQRNKGNFPGRFSGRQFSNSRSEMNVSTLELGDSALYLCASSWTGDTTDTQYFGPGTRLTVL.

This clonotype was detected only a few times. V and J are TRBV19 and TRBJ1-4, with D perhaps matching TRBD1 (5 bases). V dropped 3 bases and J dropped 2 bases, with 10 bases sitting between them. Germline-derived CDR1 and CDR2 are LNHDA and SQIVND (reference sequence). The CDR3 has 15 amino acids. CDR3 sequence reads: CASSIRDATNEKLFF. CDR3 DNA: TGTGCCAGTAGTATCCGGGACGCCACTAATGAAAAACTGTTTTTT.

The chain uses TRBV15 and TRBJ2-6; 9 bases align to TRBD1. The CDR3 loop spans 18 amino acids. The germline gives CDR1 LNHNV, CDR2 YYDKDF (reference sequence). With 1 base clipped from V and 4 bases from J, the junction kept 8 bases outside the gene matches. The CDR3 region has the DNA TGTGCCACCAGCAGAGGAAGGGGACAGGGCCCCGGGGCCAACGTCCTGACTTTC. As protein: CATSRGRGQGPGANVLTF.

The chain couples TRBV7-9 to TRBJ2-3, with 9 bases that match TRBD1. This CDR3 contains 15 residues. The germline CDR1 and CDR2 sequences are SEHNR and FQNEAQ (reference sequence). V was pared by 4 bases and J by 4 bases, with 6 bases of the junction left unmatched. The CDR3: CASSWDRVLADTQYF. The CDR3 bases are TGTGCCAGCAGCTGGGACAGGGTCTTGGCAGATACGCAGTATTTT.

There are a few counts of this clonotype. V and J are TRBV5-1 and TRBJ2-1; no reliable D call. Trimming cost V 4 bases and J 5 bases, with 13 bases left between them. Germline CDR1 reads SGHRS; CDR2 reads YFSETQ. There are 14 residues in the CDR3. CDR3 sequence: CASSGMLRDNEQFF. In DNA form, the CDR3 reads TGCGCCAGCAGCGGCATGTTAAGGGACAATGAGCAGTTCTTC.

This clonotype appeared a few times. This rearrangement joins TRBV3-1 to TRBJ1-1; D is undetermined. Germline CDR1 LGHDT, CDR2 YNNKEL (reference sequence). Trimming took off 0 bases at V and 6 bases at J, with 14 bases between the two ends. The CDR3 is 15 amino acids. CDR3 nucleotide sequence: TGTGCCAGCAGCCAAGATGGCGGGGAATGGTCTGAAGCTTTCTTT. This sequence encodes CASSQDGGEWSEAFF.

V is TRBV5-1 and J is TRBJ2-3; D is perhaps TRBD2 (6 bases). This CDR3 contains 15 residues. CDR1 SGHRS and CDR2 YFSETQ come from the germline V gene. Trimming took 6 bases from V and 0 from J, leaving 14 bases between them. For the CDR3, the DNA is TGCGCCAGCACCCTAGGCGGGGCTAGCACAGATACGCAGTATTTT. This codes for CASTLGGASTDTQYF. The variable domain in full, with the rest retrieved from reference TRBV5-1 and TRBJ2-3, is KAGVTQTPRYLIKTRGQQVTLSCSPISGHRSVSWYQQTPGQGLQFLFEYFSETQRNKGNFPGRFSGRQFSNSRSEMNVSTLELGDSALYLCASTLGGASTDTQYFGPGTRLTVL.

The chain couples TRBV7-9 to TRBJ1-1; TRBD1 might be the D (6 bases). V lost 1 base and J lost 3, with 12 bases in between. The CDR3 loop spans 15 amino acids. CDR1 and CDR2 (germline): SEHNR, FQNEAQ (reference sequence). Here the CDR3 DNA reads TGTGCCAGCAGCTTAGGCTGGGGGGGGCACACTGAAGCTTTCTTT. This gives the protein CASSLGWGGHTEAFF.

V gene TRBV27 combines with J gene TRBJ2-7, with 8 bases fitting TRBD2. The ends lost 0 bases at V and 6 bases at J; junction bases unmatched: 19. Germline loops: CDR1 MNHEY, CDR2 SMNVEV (reference sequence). CDR3 size: 19 residues. CDR3 loop: CASSLSGLAGHLPGGEQYF. In DNA form, the CDR3 reads TGTGCCAGCAGTTTATCAGGATTAGCGGGACACCTACCCGGGGGCGAGCAGTACTTC.

The chain joins TRBV10-3 to TRBJ2-1; D may be TRBD1 (6 bases). V was pared by 2 bases and J by 7 bases, with 15 bases between. Germline lookup yields CDR1 ENHRY and CDR2 SYGVKD. The CDR3 contains 15 residues. CDR3 amino acids: CAISEPLGTKNEQFF. The CDR3 coding sequence is TGTGCCATCAGTGAGCCACTCGGGACAAAAAATGAGCAGTTCTTC.

The rearrangement uses TRBV20-1 and TRBJ2-7; the D is unclear. Deletions cut 5 bases from V and 8 bases from J, with 13 bases between. The CDR3 is 11 amino acids. CDR1 and CDR2 (germline): DFQATT, SNEGSKA (reference sequence). As DNA, the CDR3 is TGCAGTGCTGTGACATCGGCAAAGCAGTACTTC. Protein product: CSAVTSAKQYF.

The V gene is TRBV5-1, the J gene TRBJ1-1; TRBD1 matches 8 bases. After removal of 4 bases from V and 8 bases from J, the junction contained 4 bases not matched to a gene. The CDR3 runs 12 residues. Looked up from germline, CDR1 is SGHRS and CDR2 is YFSETQ. Here the CDR3 DNA reads TGCGCCAGCAGCGGGAGACAGGGGGAAGCTTTCTTT. Encoded protein: CASSGRQGEAFF.

A few counts support this clonotype. The V call is TRBV10-3, the J call TRBJ1-2, with D possibly being TRBD1 (5 bases). This CDR3 spans 14 amino acids. The germline gives CDR1 ENHRY, CDR2 SYGVKD. V lost 4 bases to trimming and J lost 7 bases, with 16 bases between them. The CDR3, as DNA: TGTGCCATCAGTGTGGGGGGGTCTACTGTTGGCTACACCTTC. Translation: CAISVGGSTVGYTF.

This clonotype was counted between two and nine times. A read error may be the cause here, since a much bigger clone is one base away. CDR3 loop: CASSMGTSTDTQYF. The CDR3 DNA follows: TGCGCCAGCAGCATGGGGACTAGCACAGATACGCAGTATTTT. V and J are TRBV5-1 and TRBJ2-3; possible D gene TRBD2, 6 bases. The CDR3 has 14 residues. Trimming left V 4 bases short and J 0 bases short, with 9 bases between. The germline V gene has CDR1 SGHRS and CDR2 YFSETQ.

V gene TRBV7-3 combines with J gene TRBJ2-1; 9 nucleotides agree with TRBD1. V was clipped by 4 bases and J by 8 bases; unmatched bases: 12. Germline V lookup: CDR1 SGHTA, CDR2 FQGTGA. The CDR3 has 16 amino acids. The CDR3 loop is CASSSASGTGIHEQFF. CDR3 coding DNA: TGTGCCAGCAGCTCTGCCTCTGGGACAGGGATCCATGAGCAGTTCTTC.

The chain is built from TRBV12-3 or TRBV12-4 and TRBJ2-1, with 7 bases matching TRBD2. Germline trimming cut 7 bases from V and 7 bases from J; bases unmatched to any gene: 13. CDR3 size: 15 residues. CDR3 DNA: TGTGCCAGCACCCCTGCGGGGGTACGGGGAAATGAGCAGTTCTTC. Translation gives CASTPAGVRGNEQFF.

This clonotype was counted only a few times. The chain carries TRBV6-5 and TRBJ2-6, with unresolved D. Germline V lookup: CDR1 MNHEY, CDR2 SVGAGI. V was shortened by 2 bases and J by 1 base, with 9 bases between the two germline ends. The CDR3 length is 16 residues. In DNA, the CDR3 is TGTGCCAGCAGTTACGCGGACCAATCTGGGGCCAACGTCCTGACTTTC. This translates into CASSYADQSGANVLTF.

The rearrangement joins TRBV29-1 to TRBJ1-1, with D tentatively TRBD1 (5 bases). The CDR3 is 12 residues long. With 4 bases removed from V and 1 base from J, the gap between germline ends came to 7 bases. CDR1 and CDR2 from the germline V gene are SQVTM and ANQGSEA. CDR3: CSVGGQNTEAFF. DNA of the CDR3: TGCAGCGTTGGCGGACAGAACACTGAAGCTTTCTTT.

V and J are TRBV11-3 and TRBJ2-3; possible D gene TRBD2, 6 bases. Germline-derived CDR1 and CDR2 are SGHNT and YENEEA. V lost 5 bases and J 2 bases, leaving 14 bases between the germline ends. There are 15 residues in the CDR3. The CDR3 here is CASSQGDFNTDTQYF. For the CDR3, the DNA is TGTGCCAGCAGCCAAGGGGACTTCAACACAGATACGCAGTATTTT.

This sequence joins TRBV5-1 and TRBJ1-2; D is undetermined. V was pared by 4 bases and J by 4 bases, with 11 bases between. CDR3 size: 13 residues. Germline CDR1 and CDR2: SGHRS and YFSETQ. DNA of the CDR3: TGCGCCAGCAGCGTTAGTAGCCTCTATGGCTACACCTTC. Translating it yields CASSVSSLYGYTF.

This clonotype was counted between two and nine times. The CDR3 spells CASSQEGSGGRNGELFF. As DNA, the CDR3 is TGCGCCAGCAGCCAAGAGGGCTCGGGGGGGAGGAACGGGGAGCTGTTTTTT. The rearrangement uses TRBV4-1 and TRBJ2-2; 8 bases match TRBD2. The V gene end was trimmed by 0 bases and the J gene end by 7 bases; junction bases not matched to a gene: 10. CDR1 MGHRA and CDR2 YSYEKL come from the germline V gene. The CDR3 is made up of 17 amino acids.

This clonotype was observed a handful of times. The V call is TRBV4-1, the J call TRBJ2-1, with TRBD2 as a possible D gene (6 bases). The CDR3 has 15 amino acids. CDR1 is MGHRA, CDR2 YSYEKL, per germline. V was shortened by 1 base and J by 3 bases, with 10 bases between the two germline ends. The CDR3 reads CASSQVIGGYNEQFF. The DNA of the CDR3 is TGCGCCAGCAGCCAAGTCATCGGGGGCTACAATGAGCAGTTCTTC.

V is TRBV10-3 and J is TRBJ2-7; 7 positions agree with TRBD1. Per germline, CDR1 ENHRY and CDR2 SYGVKD. The CDR3 has 13 residues. Unmatched junction bases numbered 8, after V lost 10 bases and J lost 2 bases. In DNA form, the CDR3 reads TGTGCCAACCGACAGGGATCGGCCTACGAGCAGTACTTC. Encoded protein: CANRQGSAYEQYF.

This sequence joins TRBV11-1 and TRBJ2-3; TRBD1 agrees at 9 bases. The CDR3 loop spans 17 amino acids. V was clipped by 4 bases and J by 3 bases; unmatched bases: 11. Germline assignment: CDR1 SGHAT and CDR2 FQDESV (reference sequence). CDR3 protein: CASSYRQGEMATDTQYF. The CDR3 coding sequence is TGTGCCAGCAGCTACCGACAGGGGGAAATGGCAACAGATACGCAGTATTTT.

The chain employs TRBV27 and TRBJ1-1; D might be TRBD1 (5 bases). This CDR3 spans 18 amino acids. V dropped 4 bases and J dropped 1 base, with 22 bases sitting between them. Per germline, CDR1 MNHEY and CDR2 SMNVEV (reference sequence). The DNA for the CDR3 is TGTGCCAGCAGTTCCGCCGGTATGGGACGGGTGAGGAACACTGAAGCTTTCTTT. Its translation: CASSSAGMGRVRNTEAFF.

The chain links TRBV9 to TRBJ2-7; D not certain. The germline V gene encodes CDR1 SGDLS and CDR2 YYNGEE. V lost 0 bases, J lost 2 bases, and 12 bases lay in between. The CDR3 sequence is 15 residues long. CDR3: CASSVAPAPTYEQYF. CDR3 sequence (DNA): TGTGCCAGCAGCGTAGCGCCAGCCCCGACCTACGAGCAGTACTTC.

The chain carries TRBV5-5 and TRBJ1-1, with unresolved D. V was trimmed by 0 bases and J by 4 bases, leaving 13 bases between them. CDR3 size: 15 residues. CDR1 SGHKS and CDR2 YYEKEE come from the germline V gene (reference sequence). CDR3 residues: CASSLEPGRGTEAFF. Written as DNA, the CDR3 is TGTGCCAGCAGCTTGGAGCCGGGGAGAGGCACTGAAGCTTTCTTT.